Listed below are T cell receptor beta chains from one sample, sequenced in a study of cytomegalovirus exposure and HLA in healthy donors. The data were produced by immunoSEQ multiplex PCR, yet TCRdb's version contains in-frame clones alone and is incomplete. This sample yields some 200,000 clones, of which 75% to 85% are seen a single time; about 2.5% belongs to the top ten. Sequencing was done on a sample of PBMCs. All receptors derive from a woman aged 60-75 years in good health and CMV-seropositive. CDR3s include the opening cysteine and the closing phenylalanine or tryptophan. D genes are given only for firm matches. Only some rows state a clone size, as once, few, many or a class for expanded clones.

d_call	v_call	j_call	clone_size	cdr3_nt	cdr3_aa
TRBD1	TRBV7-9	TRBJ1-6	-	TGTGCCAGCAGCTCCACGGAAACAGGGGGCTATTCACCCCTCCACTTT	CASSSTETGGYSPLHF
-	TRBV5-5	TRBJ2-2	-	TGTGCCAGCAGCTCCCGGGATCAACCCACCGGGGAGCTGTTTTTT	CASSSRDQPTGELFF
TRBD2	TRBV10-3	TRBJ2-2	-	TGTGCCACCCGGGTAGCGGGGGACACCGGGGAGCTGTTTTTT	CATRVAGDTGELFF
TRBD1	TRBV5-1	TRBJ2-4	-	TGCGCCAGCAGCTTGAGACAGGGGGAAAACATTCAGTACTTC	CASSLRQGENIQYF
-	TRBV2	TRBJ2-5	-	TGTGCCAGCATAATCGGTGGGCAAGGTGCGACCCAGTACTTC	CASIIGGQGATQYF
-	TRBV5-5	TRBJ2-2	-	TGTGCCAGCAGCTCGCGGGGGCCCACCGGGGAGCTGTTTTTT	CASSSRGPTGELFF
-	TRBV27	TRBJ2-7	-	TGTGCCAGCAGCACAGGGACGGGCGAGCAGTACTTC	CASSTGTGEQYF
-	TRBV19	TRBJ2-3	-	TGTGCCAGTAGTATCGAGCGATTCGATACGCAGTATTTT	CASSIERFDTQYF
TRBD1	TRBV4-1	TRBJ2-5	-	TGCGCCAGCAGCCAAGGGACAGGGCGCTTTGAGACCCAGTACTTC	CASSQGTGRFETQYF
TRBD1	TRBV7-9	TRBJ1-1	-	TGTGCCAGCAGCCCCAGGGGCAGGGGAGACAGGGGGCGGGAAGCTTTCTTT	CASSPRGRGDRGREAFF
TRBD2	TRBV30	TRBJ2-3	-	TGTGCCTGGAACGGCGGGGGGACGCAGTATTTT	CAWNGGGTQYF
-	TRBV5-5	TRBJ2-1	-	TGTGCCAGCATCCGTGGGGCAGGGGGGTACAATGAGCAGTTCTTC	CASIRGAGGYNEQFF
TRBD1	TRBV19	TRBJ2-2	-	TGTGCCAGTAGAAGACAGGGTCGGAACACCGGGGAGCTGTTTTTT	CASRRQGRNTGELFF
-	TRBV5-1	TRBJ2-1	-	TGCGCCAGCAGCCCCGAGCCAGGCTCCTACAATGAGCAGTTCTTC	CASSPEPGSYNEQFF
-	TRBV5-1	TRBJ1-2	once	TGCGCCAGCAGCTTGGGACAGCTAGACTATGGCTACACCTTC	CASSLGQLDYGYTF
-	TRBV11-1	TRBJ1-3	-	TGTGCCAGCAGCTTAGCGGGACAACCCTCTGGAAACACCATATATTTT	CASSLAGQPSGNTIYF
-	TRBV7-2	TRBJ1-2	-	TGTGCCAGCAGCCGTACAGGGTCTGGCGGCTACACCTTC	CASSRTGSGGYTF
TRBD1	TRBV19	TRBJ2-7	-	TGTGCCAGTACCCGGGACAGGAGCTCCTACGAGCAGTACTTC	CASTRDRSSYEQYF
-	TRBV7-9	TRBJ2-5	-	TGTGCCAGCAGCTTTGGTAGAGCGATGGGAGAGACCCAGTACTTC	CASSFGRAMGETQYF
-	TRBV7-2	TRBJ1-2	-	TGTGCCAGCAGCCCAGAAAGGTCCAGCGGCTATGGCTACACCTTC	CASSPERSSGYGYTF
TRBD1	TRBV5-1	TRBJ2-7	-	TGCGCCAGCAGCTTGGGGGGACAGATTTCCTACGAGCAGTACTTC	CASSLGGQISYEQYF
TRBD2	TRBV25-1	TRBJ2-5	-	TGTGCCAGCGGGGGGGTGGGGGGTCAACAATCGCACTTC	CASGGVGGQQSHF
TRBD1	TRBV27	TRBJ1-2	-	TGTGCCAGCAGTTTAACAGGGGAAGAAGGCTACACCTTC	CASSLTGEEGYTF
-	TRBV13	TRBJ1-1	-	TGTGCCAGCAGCTTAGTCAGGGCCCCGGGGGCTGAAGCTTTCTTT	CASSLVRAPGAEAFF
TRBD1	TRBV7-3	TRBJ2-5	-	TGTGCCAGCAGCCTCCGGGACAGGGGCGAGACCCAGTACTTC	CASSLRDRGETQYF
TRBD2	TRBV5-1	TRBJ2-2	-	TGCGCCAGCAGCGACGGGACTAGTAACACCGGGGAGCTGTTTTTT	CASSDGTSNTGELFF
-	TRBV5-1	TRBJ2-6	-	TGCGCCAGCAGCTTGGCTTTGACTACTGGGGCCAACGTCCTGACTTTC	CASSLALTTGANVLTF
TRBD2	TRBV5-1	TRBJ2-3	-	TGCGCCAGCAGCTCCCCCCGGGGGGGCGCGGGTACAGATACGCAGTATTTT	CASSSPRGGAGTDTQYF
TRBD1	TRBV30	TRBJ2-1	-	TGTGCCTGGAGTCAGGGACAGGGCCTTTATGAGCAGTTCTTC	CAWSQGQGLYEQFF
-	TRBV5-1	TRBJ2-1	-	TGCGCCAGCAGCTTGGGGGCAGGGGGGTCCGATGAGCAGTTCTTC	CASSLGAGGSDEQFF
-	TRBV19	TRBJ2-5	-	TGTGCCAGTAGTATAGGACAGATTAAAGAGACCCAGTACTTC	CASSIGQIKETQYF
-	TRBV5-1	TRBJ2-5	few	TGCGCCAGCAGCTTTTCCGGACCGGGAGTGGAGACCCAGTACTTC	CASSFSGPGVETQYF
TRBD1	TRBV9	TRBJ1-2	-	TGTGCCAGCGGAGGGGAAGGGGGCAATGGCTACACCTTC	CASGGEGGNGYTF
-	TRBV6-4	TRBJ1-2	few	TGTGCCAGCAGTCTGGGGGGGTCGGGTAACTATGGCTACACCTTC	CASSLGGSGNYGYTF
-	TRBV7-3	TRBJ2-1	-	TGTGCCAGCAGCTTAGGTACTAGCCGGGGCAATGAGCAGTTCTTC	CASSLGTSRGNEQFF
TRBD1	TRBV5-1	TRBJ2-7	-	TGCGCCAGCAGCCCTAGACAGGGGACGGCCTACGAGCAGTACTTC	CASSPRQGTAYEQYF
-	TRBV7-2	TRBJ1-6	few	TGTGCCAGCAGCTTATCTCAGCGTAATTCACCCCTCCACTTT	CASSLSQRNSPLHF
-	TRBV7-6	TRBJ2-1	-	TGTGCCAGCAGCGGAGGGGGCCTTTACAATGAGCAGTTCTTC	CASSGGGLYNEQFF
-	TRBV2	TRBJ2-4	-	TGTGCCAGCAGAGAACGGGGATCGGCCAAAAACATTCAGTACTTC	CASRERGSAKNIQYF
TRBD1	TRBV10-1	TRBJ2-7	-	TGCGCCAGCAGCCCAACAGGGGACGAGCAGTACTTC	CASSPTGDEQYF
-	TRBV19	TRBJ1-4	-	TGTGCCAGTAGTATACGGGATGAAAAACTGTTTTTT	CASSIRDEKLFF
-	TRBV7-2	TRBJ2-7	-	TGTGCCAGCAGCCCTTGGGTTCACGGGGACGAGCAGTACTTC	CASSPWVHGDEQYF
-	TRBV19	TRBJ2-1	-	TGTGCCAGTAGTATACGAGGGAGCCGCGCCTACAATGAGCAGTTCTTC	CASSIRGSRAYNEQFF
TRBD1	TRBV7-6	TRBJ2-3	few	TGTGCCAGCAGCTATTACAGGGGAGTCCCAGATACGCAGTATTTT	CASSYYRGVPDTQYF
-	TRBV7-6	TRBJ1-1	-	TGTGCCAGCAGCTCACAACCCGACTCGGTAGTAGGAACTGAAGCTTTCTTT	CASSSQPDSVVGTEAFF
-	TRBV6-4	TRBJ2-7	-	TGTGCCAGCAGTGTCCTCGACCGACGCGGGGGCCGGACCTACGAGCAGTACTTC	CASSVLDRRGGRTYEQYF
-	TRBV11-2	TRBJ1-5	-	TGTGCCAGCAGCTTAGACGGGAGTAGGCAGCCCCAGCATTTT	CASSLDGSRQPQHF
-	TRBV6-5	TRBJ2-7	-	TGTGCCAGCAGTTACTCGTACGGTACCTACGAGCAGTACTTC	CASSYSYGTYEQYF